This T cell receptor (beta chain) was retrieved from a study of T cells after yellow fever vaccination. The study made its TCR cDNA through 5'RACE template switching. That step introduced a universal primer site along with UMIs. TCRdb passed the 5' RACE reads through MiXCR, listing each CDR3 protein once. The data show some 390,000 distinct CDR3 sequences, around 6.5% seen once. From germline, CDR1 is SGHRS and CDR2 YFSETQ. The CDR3 spans 16 residues. The V and J ends lost 3 bases and 2 bases respectively, with 18 bases between them. Notes on the study in general: Although the secondary response was weaker, it peaked faster, at day 5 versus 15. Detected again after the booster were most primary-vaccination clones, at approximately 95% CD4 and about 90% CD8. Bulk-population clonotypes that are abundant could appear as contaminants in FACS-sorted repertoires.

This clonotype was recorded at least ten times. Antigen unknown. This sequence was found in a man aged 30-40 years who received the YFV17D yellow fever vaccine. The sample was PBMCs, taken 5 days after the yellow fever booster vaccination. J is TRBJ2-7 and V is TRBV5-1; D remains unclear. CDR3 residues: CASSSSSGVGPYEQYF. In DNA form, the CDR3 reads TGCGCCAGCAGCTCCTCCAGTGGGGTTGGTCCCTACGAGCAGTACTTC.